The clone carrying this TCR beta chain was recorded at least ten times. As for time point: patch test 1, 2 weeks after DPC sensitization. Treatment specified: therapeutic diphenylcyclopropenone sensitization with weekly scalp DPC. Total RNA was isolated from unfractionated whole blood. TCRdb re-derived calls from the RACE reads in MiXCR, one entry per CDR3 protein. The table has about 110,000 distinct CDR3 sequences, 11% seen once. This specimen belongs to a study of human T cells and chemical hapten exposure. This CDR3 is 14 amino acids long. The V and J ends lost 7 bases and 7 bases respectively, with 17 bases between them.

This rearrangement joins TRBV12-3 or TRBV12-4 to TRBJ1-5; perhaps TRBD1 as D (6 bases). The sequence was obtained from a woman between 40 and 55 years old with alopecia areata. Some clones in this sample may be carry-over from other donors' samples. Sequencing was performed on whole blood, taken in connection with sensitization to the hapten diphenylcyclopropenone (DPC). CDR3 sequence: CASTKQGRRQPQHF. The DNA of the CDR3 is TGTGCCAGCACCAAACAGGGAAGGCGACAGCCCCAGCATTTT.